Sequencing of this T cell receptor beta chain was carried out in a study of technical replicates of blood from a handful of donors. The method was immunoSEQ multiplex PCR; TCRdb's version includes in-frame clones alone and lacks a portion of them. The table shows around 13,000 clones, with 80% to 85% occurring only once. V lost 5 bases and J lost 6, with 14 bases in between. The germline V gene has CDR1 MNHNY and CDR2 SVGAGI (reference sequence). The CDR3 consists of 13 residues. This receptor was taken from a human donor in good health. The chain uses TRBV6-6 and TRBJ2-7; perhaps TRBD1 as D (7 bases). The sample consisted of PBMCs. The CDR3 protein is CASSLPGGSEQYF. Written as DNA, the CDR3 is TGTGCCAGCAGTCTACCAGGGGGGTCCGAGCAGTACTTC.